These 31 T cell receptor beta chains originate from one sample sequenced in a study of blood T cells in healthy people across ages. PCR was performed a second time for roughly 6 to 12 cycles using a sample-barcoded 5' primer and a J-beta primer mix. TCRdb ran MiXCR on the 5' RACE reads and lists one entry per CDR3 protein. The sample yields over 1,200,000 distinct CDR3 sequences, approximately 60% seen once. Sequenced input: blood. The receptors shown here come from a man between 18 and 35 years old in good health.

V is TRBV20-1 and J is TRBJ2-7; D is perhaps TRBD1 (6 bases). The CDR3 loop spans 14 amino acids. Germline V gene lookup returns CDR1 DFQATT and CDR2 SNEGSKA (reference sequence). Trimming took off 2 bases at V and 3 bases at J, with 14 bases between the two ends. This chain's CDR3 is CSARSKDRGYEQYF. CDR3 sequence (DNA): TGCAGTGCTAGATCTAAGGACAGAGGCTACGAGCAGTACTTC.

The sample holds a few counts of this clonotype. The chain has TRBV7-6 and TRBJ2-7; 8 bases line up with TRBD1. V lost 4 bases and J lost 4; bases outside the gene matches: 6. Germline values: CDR1 SGHVS, CDR2 FNYEAQ. The CDR3 consists of 14 residues. CDR3 amino acids: CASSSRTGWYEQYF. For the CDR3, the DNA is TGTGCCAGCAGCTCCCGGACAGGGTGGTACGAGCAGTACTTC.

This clonotype has just a few counts. The chain carries TRBV11-2 and TRBJ2-1; 10 bases fit TRBD2. CDR1 and CDR2 (germline): SGHAT, FQNNGV. The CDR3 has 15 residues. V lost 4 bases to trimming and J lost 7 bases; unmatched junction nucleotides: 7. The chain's CDR3 is CASSSAGGLRNEQFF. The CDR3 nucleotides are TGTGCCAGCAGCTCAGCGGGAGGGTTGAGAAATGAGCAGTTCTTC.

The rearrangement uses TRBV10-3 and TRBJ2-1; 16 bases match TRBD2. V shed 8 bases, J shed 8 bases, and the junction held 9 bases outside the gene matches. The CDR3 consists of 16 residues. Germline V gene lookup returns CDR1 ENHRY and CDR2 SYGVKD. CDR3 in DNA: TGTGCCATCGCGGGACTAGCGGGAGGGCCGCTCGATGAGCAGTTCTTC. Its protein is CAIAGLAGGPLDEQFF.

This clonotype turned up a few times. The V call is TRBV11-2, the J call TRBJ2-7, with D possibly matching TRBD1 (6 bases). The CDR3 runs 13 residues. CDR1 SGHAT and CDR2 FQNNGV come from the germline V gene. Trimming stripped 7 bases from V and 3 bases from J, with 13 bases between. CDR3 amino acids: CASKGGQNYEQYF. The CDR3 nucleotides are TGTGCCAGCAAGGGTGGACAGAACTACGAGCAGTACTTC. Full variable domain (remainder filled in from reference TRBV11-2 and TRBJ2-7): EAGVAQSPRYKIIEKRQSVAFWCNPISGHATLYWYQQILGQGPKLLIQFQNNGVVDDSQLPKDRFSAERLKGVDSTLKIQPAKLEDSAVYLCASKGGQNYEQYFGPGTRLTVT.

V gene TRBV10-3 combines with J gene TRBJ2-5, with 7 positions matching TRBD2. CDR1 ENHRY and CDR2 SYGVKD come from the germline V gene. This CDR3 has 15 residues. Unmatched junction bases numbered 5, after V lost 3 bases and J lost 1 base. In DNA form, the CDR3 reads TGTGCCATCAGTGACCCCGGGGGGATCCAAGAGACCCAGTACTTC. Encoded protein: CAISDPGGIQETQYF.

The chain has TRBV20-1 and TRBJ2-3, with D uncertain. CDR3 size: 11 residues. V lost 3 bases, J lost 1 base, and 2 bases lay in between. Germline CDR1 is DFQATT and CDR2 is SNEGSKA (reference sequence). The CDR3 DNA follows: TGCAGTGCTAGCCGCACAGATACGCAGTATTTT. Its protein product is CSASRTDTQYF.

This clonotype appeared a single time. The chain uses TRBV4-2 and TRBJ1-1; TRBD1 aligns across 7 bases. Germline assignment: CDR1 LGHNA and CDR2 YNFKEQ. The trim removed 10 bases at V and 3 bases at J, leaving 14 bases unmatched. This CDR3 is 15 amino acids long. The CDR3 nucleotides are TGTGCCAACACCCGGTCCAAGGGGGCGGACACTGAAGCTTTCTTT. Translated, it gives CANTRSKGADTEAFF.

This chain connects TRBV29-1 to TRBJ1-1, with D tentatively TRBD1 (5 bases). Trimming left V 2 bases short and J 2 bases short, with 12 bases between. The CDR3 is made up of 14 amino acids. The germline V gene has CDR1 SQVTM and CDR2 ANQGSEA. The CDR3 reads CSVESRQGNTEAFF. Here the CDR3 DNA reads TGCAGCGTTGAAAGTCGTCAGGGAAACACTGAAGCTTTCTTT.

The chain employs TRBV6-5 and TRBJ2-7; TRBD1 matches 7 bases. This CDR3 region has 15 residues. J lost 4 bases, V lost 6 bases, and 12 bases had no gene match. Germline V CDR1 and CDR2: MNHEY, SVGAGI. The CDR3, as DNA: TGTGCCAGCAGCCGACAGGGTGGCGGCGCGTACGAGCAGTACTTC. Protein: CASSRQGGGAYEQYF.

Worth noting for this clonotype: A junction boundary mismatches the germline segment, possibly from a read error. The chain has TRBV7-9 and TRBJ2-5; 10 bases agree with TRBD2. This CDR3 region has 17 residues. CDR1 SEHNR and CDR2 FQNEAQ come from the germline V gene (reference sequence). This CDR3 is CANSLSLAGDLQETQYF. DNA for the CDR3: TGTGCCAACAGCTTAAGTCTAGCGGGGGACCTACAAGAGACCCAGTACTTC.

The chain carries TRBV4-1 and TRBJ2-1, with D possibly being TRBD1 or TRBD2 (5 bases each). The closer fit of TRBJ2-7 to the DNA end suggests the J call may be wrong. Germline V gives CDR1 MGHRA, CDR2 YSYEKL. This CDR3 spans 18 amino acids. The CDR3 loop is CASSQFLAGAGSYNEQYF. In DNA, the CDR3 is TGCGCCAGCAGCCAATTTCTTGCTGGGGCGGGCTCCTACAATGAGCAGTACTTC.

Many counts were recorded for this clonotype. The gene calls are TRBV12-3 or TRBV12-4 and TRBJ2-1; 8 bases align to TRBD1. This CDR3 region has 12 residues. Unmatched junction bases numbered 1, after V lost 3 bases and J lost 9 bases. The CDR3: CASSLGTGEQFF. The CDR3 DNA sequence: TGTGCCAGCAGTTTGGGGACAGGTGAGCAGTTCTTC.

Only a few counts were recorded for this clonotype. The chain uses TRBV29-1 and TRBJ2-3, with 11 bases matching TRBD2. Unmatched junction bases numbered 4, after V lost 7 bases and J lost 4 bases. CDR3 length: 13 residues. Germline CDR1 is SQVTM and CDR2 is ANQGSEA. The chain's CDR3 is CSAGLAGPDTQYF. CDR3 DNA: TGCAGCGCCGGACTAGCGGGCCCAGATACGCAGTATTTT.

The table lists this clonotype with a count of one. The rearrangement uses TRBV4-3 and TRBJ2-7, with 9 positions matching TRBD1. CDR3 size: 18 residues. J was trimmed by 4 bases and V by 1 base; bases with no gene match: 14. Germline V gene sequence: CDR1 LGHNA, CDR2 YSLEER. The CDR3: CASSQVLGTGTGNYEQYF. CDR3 DNA: TGCGCCAGCAGCCAAGTCTTGGGCACCGGGACAGGGAATTACGAGCAGTACTTC.

The CDR3: CASRELGAGKDNEQFF. The CDR3 coding sequence is TGTGCCAGCAGGGAGCTCGGGGCGGGGAAAGACAATGAGCAGTTCTTC. This sequence joins TRBV25-1 and TRBJ2-1; D perhaps matches TRBD2 (6 bases). Germline V gives CDR1 MGHDK, CDR2 SYGVNS. V lost 6 bases and J lost 5, with 20 bases in between. This CDR3 is built from 16 residues.

This chain uses TRBV11-2 with TRBJ2-4; D unclear. The J call is doubtful: the DNA matches TRBJ2-5 better. From germline, CDR1 is SGHAT and CDR2 FQNNGV. The CDR3 covers 13 residues. CDR3 sequence: CASSLYGKETQYF. The CDR3, as DNA: TGTGCCAGCAGCTTGTATGGAAAAGAGACCCAGTACTTC.

The chain carries TRBV24-1 and TRBJ2-6; D is unresolved. The CDR3 has 16 residues. Trimming shortened V by 2 bases and J by 1 base, and 8 bases separated the two germline ends. Germline CDR1 reads KGHDR; CDR2 reads SFDVKD. The CDR3 DNA reads TGTGCCACCAGTGATTCCCCTCGTTCTGGGGCCAACGTCCTGACTTTC. It is translated as CATSDSPRSGANVLTF.

V is TRBV7-2 and J is TRBJ2-3, with 11 bases identical to TRBD2. V gave up 3 bases and J gave up 5 bases; unmatched junction bases: 13. The germline V gene encodes CDR1 SGHTA and CDR2 FQGNSA. The CDR3 loop spans 18 amino acids. CDR3 loop: CASSFELAGAIARDTQYF. The CDR3 nucleotides are TGTGCCAGCAGCTTTGAACTAGCGGGAGCGATTGCAAGAGATACGCAGTATTTT.

J is TRBJ2-1 and V is TRBV27; TRBD2 matches 12 bases. V lost 6 bases to trimming and J lost 7 bases; unmatched junction nucleotides: 4. The CDR3 totals 14 residues. The V gene's germline CDR1 is MNHEY and CDR2 SMNVEV (reference sequence). CDR3 coding DNA: TGTGCCAGCAGGTGGACTAGCGGGGTTAATGAGCAGTTCTTC. It yields the protein CASRWTSGVNEQFF.

The V gene is TRBV6-2 or TRBV6-3, the J gene TRBJ1-5, with D perhaps matching TRBD1 (6 bases). Between the trimmed V and J ends, which lost 0 bases and 4 bases, there was a span of 16 bases. Germline V gives CDR1 MNHEY, CDR2 SVGEGT. The CDR3 has 17 residues. CDR3 bases: TGTGCCAGCAGTTACTCCGGCATACAGGGATTGAATCAGCCCCAGCATTTT. Translation gives CASSYSGIQGLNQPQHF.

The gene calls are TRBV11-2 and TRBJ1-1; 9 nucleotides line up with TRBD1. The CDR3 totals 17 residues. Germline V gene lookup returns CDR1 SGHAT and CDR2 FQNNGV. J was trimmed by 5 bases and V by 4 bases; bases with no gene match: 14. The CDR3 nucleotides are TGTGCCAGCAGCTCAACAGGGGGCTCCTGGGGGGGAACTGAAGCTTTCTTT. Protein: CASSSTGGSWGGTEAFF.

This sequence joins TRBV27 and TRBJ2-4, with D hard to call. Judging by the DNA end, TRBJ2-7 fits better; the J call may be wrong. The CDR3 totals 14 residues. Germline-derived CDR1 and CDR2 are MNHEY and SMNVEV (reference sequence). CDR3 protein: CASSLSLGFHEQYF. In DNA form, the CDR3 reads TGTGCCAGCAGTTTATCGCTGGGGTTCCACGAGCAGTACTTC.

The V call is TRBV7-9, the J call TRBJ2-6; D unresolved. The CDR3 is made up of 17 amino acids. Trimming removed 5 bases at V and 4 bases at J, with 18 bases between. Germline lookup yields CDR1 SEHNR and CDR2 FQNEAQ (reference sequence). CDR3 in amino acids: CASSLGAESSGANVLTF. The CDR3 DNA reads TGTGCCAGCAGCCTTGGAGCTGAGAGTTCCGGGGCCAACGTCCTGACTTTC.

In its sample, this clonotype was seen a few times. The chain is built from TRBV29-1 and TRBJ2-3; D not certain. V lost 8 bases and J 2 bases, leaving 14 bases between the germline ends. This CDR3 is built from 13 residues. Germline assignment: CDR1 SQVTM and CDR2 ANQGSEA. The CDR3 DNA reads as TGCAGCCCCTCCCTCGCGCCCACAGATACGCAGTATTTT. It specifies CSPSLAPTDTQYF.

The V gene is TRBV5-1, the J gene TRBJ1-1; 9 nucleotides agree with TRBD1. The CDR3 is made up of 16 amino acids. Trimming removed 0 bases from V and 2 bases from J; junction bases left unmatched: 5. CDR1 and CDR2 (germline): SGHRS, YFSETQ. Written as DNA, the CDR3 is TGCGCCAGCAGCTTGGACAGGGGGCGCGAAAACACTGAAGCTTTCTTT. Amino acid sequence: CASSLDRGRENTEAFF.

As regards this clonotype: A clone one base away is much larger, so this may be a read error. The chain is built from TRBV6-6 and TRBJ2-7; 7 bases match TRBD1. The end of the DNA aligns better with TRBJ2-5, so the J call may be wrong. This CDR3 is 12 amino acids long. Germline CDR1 reads MNHNY; CDR2 reads SVGAGI (reference sequence). CDR3 residues: CASSGTAETQYF. As DNA, the CDR3 is TGTGCCAGCAGTGGGACAGCGGAGACCCAGTACTTC.

This clonotype was counted a single time. J is TRBJ2-1 and V is TRBV7-2; D not certain. The CDR3 has 11 amino acids. Germline-derived CDR1 and CDR2 are SGHTA and FQGNSA. The germline V and J ends were trimmed by 4 bases and 9 bases, with 7 bases remaining between them. In DNA, the CDR3 is TGTGCCAGCAGCTCGACAAGTGAGCAGTTCTTC. It yields the protein CASSSTSEQFF. The full variable domain, with the rest looked up from reference TRBV7-2 and TRBJ2-1, is GAGVSQSPSNKVTEKGKDVELRCDPISGHTALYWYRQSLGQGLEFLIYFQGNSAPDKSGLPSDRFSAERTGGSVSTLTIQRTQQEDSAVYLCASSSTSEQFFGPGTRLTVL.

This clonotype has at least ten counts. This rearrangement joins TRBV7-9 to TRBJ2-7; TRBD1 matches 9 bases. This CDR3 region has 14 residues. V was clipped by 6 bases and J by 4 bases; unmatched bases: 7. Germline V gene sequence: CDR1 SEHNR, CDR2 FQNEAQ (reference sequence). The CDR3 reads CASSWGQGGYEQYF. CDR3 bases: TGTGCCAGCAGTTGGGGACAGGGTGGGTACGAGCAGTACTTC.

The chain links TRBV6-5 to TRBJ2-3; D might be TRBD1 or TRBD2, each matching 5 bases. This CDR3 is 14 amino acids long. From germline, CDR1 is MNHEY and CDR2 SVGAGI. Trimming took off 2 bases at V and 8 bases at J, with 14 bases between the two ends. CDR3 loop: CASSYAKQGATQYF. CDR3 DNA sequence: TGTGCCAGCAGTTACGCAAAGCAGGGAGCTACGCAGTATTTT.

The chain is built from TRBV10-3 and TRBJ2-2; TRBD2 matches at 14 bases. The ends lost 6 bases at V and 0 bases at J; junction bases unmatched: 9. CDR3 size: 19 residues. Germline V gives CDR1 ENHRY, CDR2 SYGVKD. The CDR3 DNA sequence: TGTGCCATCAGCGAAAGACTAGCGGGGGGGCTGGCGAACACCGGGGAGCTGTTTTTT. Translation gives CAISERLAGGLANTGELFF.